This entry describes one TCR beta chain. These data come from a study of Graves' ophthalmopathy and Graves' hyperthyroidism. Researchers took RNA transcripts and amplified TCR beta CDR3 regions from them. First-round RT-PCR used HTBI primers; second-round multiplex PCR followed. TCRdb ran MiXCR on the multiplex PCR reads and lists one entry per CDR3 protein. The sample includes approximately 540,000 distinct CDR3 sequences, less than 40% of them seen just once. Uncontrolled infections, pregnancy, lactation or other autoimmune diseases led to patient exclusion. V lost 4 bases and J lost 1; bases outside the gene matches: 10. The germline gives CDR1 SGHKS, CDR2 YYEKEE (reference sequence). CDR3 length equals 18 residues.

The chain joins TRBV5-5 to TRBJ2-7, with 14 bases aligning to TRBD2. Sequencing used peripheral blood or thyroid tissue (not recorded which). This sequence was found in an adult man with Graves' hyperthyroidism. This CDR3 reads CASSQAFGLAGGSYEQYF. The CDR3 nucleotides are TGTGCCAGCAGCCAAGCGTTCGGACTAGCGGGGGGATCCTACGAGCAGTACTTC.